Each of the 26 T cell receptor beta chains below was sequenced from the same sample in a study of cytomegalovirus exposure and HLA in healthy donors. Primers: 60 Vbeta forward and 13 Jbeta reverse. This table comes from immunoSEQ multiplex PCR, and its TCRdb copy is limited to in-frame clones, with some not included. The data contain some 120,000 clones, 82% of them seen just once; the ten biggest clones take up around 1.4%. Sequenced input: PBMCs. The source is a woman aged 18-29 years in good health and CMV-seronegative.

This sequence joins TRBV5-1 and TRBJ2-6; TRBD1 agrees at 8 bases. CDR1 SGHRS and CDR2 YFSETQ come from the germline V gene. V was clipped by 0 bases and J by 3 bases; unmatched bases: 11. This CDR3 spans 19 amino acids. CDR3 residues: CASSLARTGFRVGANVLTF. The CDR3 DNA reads TGCGCCAGCAGCTTGGCAAGGACAGGGTTCCGGGTTGGGGCCAACGTCCTGACTTTC. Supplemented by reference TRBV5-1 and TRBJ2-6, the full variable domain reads KAGVTQTPRYLIKTRGQQVTLSCSPISGHRSVSWYQQTPGQGLQFLFEYFSETQRNKGNFPGRFSGRQFSNSRSEMNVSTLELGDSALYLCASSLARTGFRVGANVLTFGAGSRLTVL.

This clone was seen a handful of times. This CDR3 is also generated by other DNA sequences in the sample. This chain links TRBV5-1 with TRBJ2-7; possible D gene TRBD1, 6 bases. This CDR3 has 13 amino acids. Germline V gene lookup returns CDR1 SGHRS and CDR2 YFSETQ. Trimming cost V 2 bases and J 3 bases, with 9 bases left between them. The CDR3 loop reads CASSLQDSYEQYF. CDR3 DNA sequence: TGCGCCAGCAGCTTACAGGACAGCTACGAGCAGTACTTC.

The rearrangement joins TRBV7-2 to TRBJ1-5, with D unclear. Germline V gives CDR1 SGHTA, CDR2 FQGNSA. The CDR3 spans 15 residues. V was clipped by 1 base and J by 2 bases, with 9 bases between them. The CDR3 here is CASSLVMGGNQPQHF. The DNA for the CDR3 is TGTGCCAGCAGCTTAGTAATGGGCGGCAATCAGCCCCAGCATTTT.

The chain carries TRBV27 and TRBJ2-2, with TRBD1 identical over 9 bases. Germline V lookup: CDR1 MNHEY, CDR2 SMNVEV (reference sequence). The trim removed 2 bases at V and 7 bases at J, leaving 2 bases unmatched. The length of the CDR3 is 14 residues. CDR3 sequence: CASSLGTGYGELFF. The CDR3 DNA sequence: TGTGCCAGCAGTTTAGGGACAGGGTACGGGGAGCTGTTTTTT.

CDR3 residues: CASSSPPNYGYTF. The CDR3 DNA follows: TGTGCCAGCAGCTCCCCCCCAAACTATGGCTACACCTTC. The chain recombines TRBV7-8 with TRBJ1-2; no reliable D call. Deletions cut 4 bases from V and 2 bases from J, with 8 bases between. CDR1 SGHVS and CDR2 FQNEAQ come from the germline V gene. This CDR3 region has 13 residues.

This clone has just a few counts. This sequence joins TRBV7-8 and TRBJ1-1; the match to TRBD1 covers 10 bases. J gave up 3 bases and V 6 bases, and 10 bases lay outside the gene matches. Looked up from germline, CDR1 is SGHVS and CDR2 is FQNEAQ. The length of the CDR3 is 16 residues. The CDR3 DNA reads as TGTGCCAGCAGTTGGCCAAATGGACAGGGGGACACTGAAGCTTTCTTT. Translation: CASSWPNGQGDTEAFF.

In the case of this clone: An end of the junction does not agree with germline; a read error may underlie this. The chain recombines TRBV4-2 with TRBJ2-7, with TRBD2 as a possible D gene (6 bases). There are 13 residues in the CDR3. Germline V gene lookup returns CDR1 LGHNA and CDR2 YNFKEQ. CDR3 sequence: CASSPSPTSRLDF. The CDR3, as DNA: TGTGCCAGCAGCCCTTCCCCCACTAGCCGGTTGGACTTC.

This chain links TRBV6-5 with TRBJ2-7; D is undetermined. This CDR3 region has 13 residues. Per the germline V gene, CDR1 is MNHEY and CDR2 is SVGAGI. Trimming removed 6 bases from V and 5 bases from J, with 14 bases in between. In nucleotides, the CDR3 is TGTGCCAGCAGAATTACTCGAGTCCACGAGCAGTACTTC. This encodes CASRITRVHEQYF.

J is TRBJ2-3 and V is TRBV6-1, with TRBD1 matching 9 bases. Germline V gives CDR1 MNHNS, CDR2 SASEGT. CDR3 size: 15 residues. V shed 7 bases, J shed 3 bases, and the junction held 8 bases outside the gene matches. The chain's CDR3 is CASKKRTGDTDTQYF. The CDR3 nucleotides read TGTGCCAGCAAAAAAAGGACAGGGGATACAGATACGCAGTATTTT.

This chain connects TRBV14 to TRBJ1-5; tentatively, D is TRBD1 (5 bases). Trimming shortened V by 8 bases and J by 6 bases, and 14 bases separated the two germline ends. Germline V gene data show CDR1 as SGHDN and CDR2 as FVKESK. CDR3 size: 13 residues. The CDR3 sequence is CASAGPGGQPQHF. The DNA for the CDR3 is TGTGCCAGCGCCGGTCCCGGGGGTCAGCCCCAGCATTTT.

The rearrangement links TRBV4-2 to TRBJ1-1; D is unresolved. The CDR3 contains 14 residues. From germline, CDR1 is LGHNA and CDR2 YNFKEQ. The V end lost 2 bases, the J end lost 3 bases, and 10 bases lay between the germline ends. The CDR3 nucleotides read TGTGCCAGCAGCCAACAAACGCGCGACACTGAAGCTTTCTTT. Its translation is CASSQQTRDTEAFF.

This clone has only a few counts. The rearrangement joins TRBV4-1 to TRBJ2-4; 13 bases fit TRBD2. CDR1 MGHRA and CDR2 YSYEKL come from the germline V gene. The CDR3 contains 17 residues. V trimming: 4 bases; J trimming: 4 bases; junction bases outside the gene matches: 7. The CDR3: CASSPGLAGAGKNIQYF. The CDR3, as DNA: TGCGCCAGCAGCCCTGGACTAGCGGGGGCCGGAAAAAACATTCAGTACTTC.

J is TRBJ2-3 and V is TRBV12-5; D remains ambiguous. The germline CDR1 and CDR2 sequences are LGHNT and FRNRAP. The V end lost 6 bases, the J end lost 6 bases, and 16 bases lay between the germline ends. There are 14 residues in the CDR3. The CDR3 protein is CASGISVSWDTQYF. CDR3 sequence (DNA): TGTGCTAGTGGAATCAGCGTGAGTTGGGATACGCAGTATTTT.

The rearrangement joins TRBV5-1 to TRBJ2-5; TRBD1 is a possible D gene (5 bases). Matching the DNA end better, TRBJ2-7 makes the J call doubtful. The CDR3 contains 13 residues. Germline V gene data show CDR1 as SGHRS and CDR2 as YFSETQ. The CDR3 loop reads CASSWQGNYEQYF. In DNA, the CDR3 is TGCGCCAGCAGCTGGCAGGGAAACTACGAGCAGTACTTC.

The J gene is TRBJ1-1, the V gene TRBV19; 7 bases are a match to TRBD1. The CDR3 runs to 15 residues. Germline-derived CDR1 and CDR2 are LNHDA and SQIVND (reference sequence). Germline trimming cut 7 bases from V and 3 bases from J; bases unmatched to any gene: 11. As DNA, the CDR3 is TGTGCCAGTAAAGTAGACAGGGACTTTTACACTGAAGCTTTCTTT. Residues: CASKVDRDFYTEAFF. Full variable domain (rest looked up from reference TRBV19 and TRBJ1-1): DGGITQSPKYLFRKEGQNVTLSCEQNLNHDAMYWYRQDPGQGLRLIYYSQIVNDFQKGDIAEGYSVSREKKESFPLTVTSAQKNPTAFYLCASKVDRDFYTEAFFGQGTRLTVV.

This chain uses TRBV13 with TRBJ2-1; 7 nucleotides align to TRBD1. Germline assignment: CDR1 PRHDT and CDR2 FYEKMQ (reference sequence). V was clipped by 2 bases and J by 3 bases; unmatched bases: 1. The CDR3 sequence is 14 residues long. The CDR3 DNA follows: TGTGCCAGCAGCTTACGGACAGGCTACAATGAGCAGTTCTTC. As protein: CASSLRTGYNEQFF.

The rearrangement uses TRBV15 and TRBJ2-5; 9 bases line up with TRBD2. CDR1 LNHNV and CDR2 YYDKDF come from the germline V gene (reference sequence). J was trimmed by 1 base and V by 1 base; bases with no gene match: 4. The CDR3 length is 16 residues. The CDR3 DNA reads TGTGCCACCAGCAGAGGCCTAGCGGGGCTCCAAGAGACCCAGTACTTC. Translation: CATSRGLAGLQETQYF.

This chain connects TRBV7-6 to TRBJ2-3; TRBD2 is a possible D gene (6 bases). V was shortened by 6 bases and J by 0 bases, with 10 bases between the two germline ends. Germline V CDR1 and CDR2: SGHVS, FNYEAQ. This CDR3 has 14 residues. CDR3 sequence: CASRGGLSTDTQYF. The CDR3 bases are TGTGCCAGCAGGGGAGGCCTAAGCACAGATACGCAGTATTTT.

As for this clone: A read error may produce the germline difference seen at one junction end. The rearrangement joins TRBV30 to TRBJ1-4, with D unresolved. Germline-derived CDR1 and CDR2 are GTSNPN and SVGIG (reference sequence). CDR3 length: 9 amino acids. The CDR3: CAWRAANIF. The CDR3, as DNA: TGTGCCTGGAGGGCCGCCAATATTTTT.

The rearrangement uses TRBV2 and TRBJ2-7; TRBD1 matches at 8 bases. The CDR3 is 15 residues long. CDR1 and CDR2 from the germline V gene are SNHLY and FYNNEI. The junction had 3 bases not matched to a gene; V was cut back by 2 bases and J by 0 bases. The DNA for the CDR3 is TGTGCCAGCAGTGAACAGGGACAGGTCTCCTACGAGCAGTACTTC. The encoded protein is CASSEQGQVSYEQYF.

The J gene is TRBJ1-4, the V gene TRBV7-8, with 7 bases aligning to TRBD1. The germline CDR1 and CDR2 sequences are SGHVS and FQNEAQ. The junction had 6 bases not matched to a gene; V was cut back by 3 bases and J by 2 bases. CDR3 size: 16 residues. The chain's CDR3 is CASSLGQILTNEKLFF. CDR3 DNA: TGTGCCAGCAGCTTGGGACAGATATTGACTAATGAAAAACTGTTTTTT.

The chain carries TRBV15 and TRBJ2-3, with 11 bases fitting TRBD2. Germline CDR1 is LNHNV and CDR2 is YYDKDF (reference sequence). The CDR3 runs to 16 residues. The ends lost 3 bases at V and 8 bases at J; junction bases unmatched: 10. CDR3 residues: CATSSETSGSVGTQYF. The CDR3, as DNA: TGTGCCACCAGCAGCGAAACTAGCGGGAGCGTCGGTACGCAGTATTTT. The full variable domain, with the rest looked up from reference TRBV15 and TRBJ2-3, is DAMVIQNPRYQVTQFGKPVTLSCSQTLNHNVMYWYQQKSSQAPKLLFHYYDKDFNNEADTPDNFQSRRPNTSFCFLDIRSPGLGDTAMYLCATSSETSGSVGTQYFGPGTRLTVL.

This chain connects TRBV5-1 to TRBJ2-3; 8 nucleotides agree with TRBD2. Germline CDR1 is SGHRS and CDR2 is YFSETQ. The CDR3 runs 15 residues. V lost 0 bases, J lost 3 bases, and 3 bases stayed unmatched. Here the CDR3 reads CASSLGGGPTDTQYF. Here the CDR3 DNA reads TGCGCCAGCAGCTTGGGCGGGGGGCCGACAGATACGCAGTATTTT.

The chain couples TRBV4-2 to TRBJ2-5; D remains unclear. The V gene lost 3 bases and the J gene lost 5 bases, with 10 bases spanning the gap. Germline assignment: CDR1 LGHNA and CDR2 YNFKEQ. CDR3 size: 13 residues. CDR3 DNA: TGTGCCAGCAGCCAGGCCCCTAGGGAGACCCAGTACTTC. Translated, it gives CASSQAPRETQYF.

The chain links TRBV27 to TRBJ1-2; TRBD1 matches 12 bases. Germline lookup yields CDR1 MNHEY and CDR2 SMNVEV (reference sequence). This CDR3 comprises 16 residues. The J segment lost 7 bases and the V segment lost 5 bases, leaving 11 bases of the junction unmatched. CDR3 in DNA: TGTGCCAGCAGTCCCCCCCGGGACAGGGGGCCTTTTGGCTACACCTTC. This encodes CASSPPRDRGPFGYTF.

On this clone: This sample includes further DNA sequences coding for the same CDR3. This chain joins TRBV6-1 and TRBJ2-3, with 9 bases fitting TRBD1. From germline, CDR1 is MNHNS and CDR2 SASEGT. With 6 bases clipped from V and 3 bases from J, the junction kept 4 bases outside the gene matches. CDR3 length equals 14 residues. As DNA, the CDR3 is TGTGCCAGCAGCGACAGGGGGGGAACAGATACGCAGTATTTT. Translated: CASSDRGGTDTQYF.